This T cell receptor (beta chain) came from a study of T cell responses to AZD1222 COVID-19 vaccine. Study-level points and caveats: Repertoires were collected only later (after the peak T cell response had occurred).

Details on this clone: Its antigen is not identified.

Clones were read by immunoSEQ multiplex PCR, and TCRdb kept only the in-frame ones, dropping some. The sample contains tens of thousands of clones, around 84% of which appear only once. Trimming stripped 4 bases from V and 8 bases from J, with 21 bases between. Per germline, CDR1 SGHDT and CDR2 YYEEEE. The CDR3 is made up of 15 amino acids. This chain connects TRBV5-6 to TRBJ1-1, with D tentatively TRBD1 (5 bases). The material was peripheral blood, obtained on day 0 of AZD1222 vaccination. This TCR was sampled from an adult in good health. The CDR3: CASSIPGRPRVEAFF. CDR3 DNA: TGTGCCAGCAGCATACCGGGACGCCCGCGTGTAGAAGCTTTCTTT.